These 22 T cell receptor beta chains share one sample of origin, sequenced in a study of T cell changes during pregnancy in multiple sclerosis. Sequencing used immunoSEQ multiplex PCR; TCRdb keeps in-frame clones, though not all of them. This sample has about 89,000 clones; about 91% occur once, and the top ten carry roughly 2.3%. The sequencing used peripheral blood, collected after pregnancy. These receptors originate from a female donor in good health, enrolled as a control in a pregnancy study.

CDR3 amino acids: CSARGYGELFF. The CDR3 DNA reads as TGCAGTGCCAGGGGGTACGGGGAGCTGTTTTTT. J is TRBJ2-2 and V is TRBV20-1, with TRBD1 matching 7 bases. There are 11 residues in the CDR3. The V and J ends lost 6 bases and 7 bases, in that order; junction bases with no gene match: 2. Germline V gene data show CDR1 as DFQATT and CDR2 as SNEGSKA (reference sequence).

This clone was recorded only once. This chain connects TRBV10-3 to TRBJ1-4, with D unresolved. The CDR3 totals 14 residues. Deletions cut 3 bases from V and 4 bases from J, with 9 bases between. Germline V gene sequence: CDR1 ENHRY, CDR2 SYGVKD. The CDR3 here is CAISDGVGNEKLFF. CDR3 coding DNA: TGTGCCATCAGTGACGGGGTGGGTAATGAAAAACTGTTTTTT.

This chain joins TRBV4-1 and TRBJ1-4, with 9 nucleotides matching TRBD1. The CDR3 contains 13 residues. CDR1 and CDR2 from the germline V gene are MGHRA and YSYEKL. Trimming took 4 bases from V and 8 from J; bases not matched to a gene: 2. CDR3 region: CASSLTGGEKLFF. Here the CDR3 DNA reads TGCGCCAGCAGCCTTACAGGGGGCGAAAAACTGTTTTTT.

The gene calls are TRBV28 and TRBJ2-3; 7 bases agree with TRBD2. Trimming took 3 bases from V and 2 from J; bases not matched to a gene: 14. Germline CDR1 reads MDHEN; CDR2 reads SYDVKM. The length of the CDR3 is 18 residues. CDR3 in amino acids: CASSFQAWASGITDTQYF. Written as DNA, the CDR3 is TGTGCCAGCAGTTTCCAAGCATGGGCTAGCGGTATCACAGATACGCAGTATTTT.

The chain links TRBV6-6 to TRBJ2-5, with a weak D call TRBD2 (6 bases). Germline values: CDR1 MNHNY, CDR2 SVGAGI (reference sequence). Trimming cost V 2 bases and J 5 bases, with 9 bases left between them. The CDR3 has 13 residues. The CDR3 DNA reads as TGTGCCAGCAGTTACGTCAGCGGGGAGACCCAGTACTTC. It translates to CASSYVSGETQYF.

This rearrangement joins TRBV11-3 to TRBJ2-2, with D perhaps matching TRBD1 (6 bases). CDR1 is SGHNT, CDR2 YENEEA, per germline. The CDR3 is made up of 15 amino acids. With 5 bases removed from V and 4 bases from J, the gap between germline ends came to 14 bases. The CDR3 region is CASSLGVRGTGELFF. DNA for the CDR3: TGTGCCAGCAGCCTAGGGGTCAGGGGCACCGGGGAGCTGTTTTTT.

The CDR3 DNA sequence: TGTGCCAGTAGTGTCGACAGGGAAACTGAAGCTTTCTTT. This gives the protein CASSVDRETEAFF. The rearrangement links TRBV19 to TRBJ1-1; 7 nucleotides align to TRBD1. The CDR3 is 13 amino acids. From germline, CDR1 is LNHDA and CDR2 SQIVND (reference sequence). The ends lost 5 bases at V and 5 bases at J; junction bases unmatched: 5.

The J gene is TRBJ2-7, the V gene TRBV7-9; 9 bases line up with TRBD2. J was trimmed by 2 bases and V by 0 bases; bases with no gene match: 8. The CDR3 runs 17 residues. Germline CDR1 reads SEHNR; CDR2 reads FQNEAQ (reference sequence). The CDR3 here is CASSLAPSGTLPYEQYF. The CDR3 coding sequence is TGTGCCAGCAGCTTAGCCCCTAGCGGGACTCTACCCTACGAGCAGTACTTC.

The chain combines TRBV27 with TRBJ2-7, with TRBD2 matching 7 bases. This CDR3 contains 13 residues. CDR1 and CDR2 from the germline V gene are MNHEY and SMNVEV (reference sequence). Germline trimming cut 6 bases from V and 4 bases from J; bases unmatched to any gene: 6. The CDR3 loop reads CASRGLDSYEQYF. CDR3 in DNA: TGTGCCAGCAGAGGACTAGACTCGTACGAGCAGTACTTC.

The chain employs TRBV5-5 and TRBJ2-7; 9 nucleotides align to TRBD1. V was clipped by 6 bases and J by 4 bases; unmatched bases: 11. Germline V lookup: CDR1 SGHKS, CDR2 YYEKEE (reference sequence). The CDR3 consists of 15 residues. CDR3 sequence reads: CASTVGDRVAYEQYF. DNA for the CDR3: TGTGCCAGCACCGTCGGGGACAGGGTGGCGTACGAGCAGTACTTC.

The rearrangement links TRBV20-1 to TRBJ1-5; 7 nucleotides match TRBD1. The CDR3 spans 11 residues. Germline loops: CDR1 DFQATT, CDR2 SNEGSKA (reference sequence). V was pared by 4 bases and J by 9 bases, with 3 bases of the junction left unmatched. In DNA, the CDR3 is TGCAGTGCTAAGACAGGGATGCCCCAGCATTTT. Translated: CSAKTGMPQHF.

The V gene is TRBV2, the J gene TRBJ2-2; 9 bases match TRBD2. Germline V gene lookup returns CDR1 SNHLY and CDR2 FYNNEI. This CDR3 is 15 amino acids long. J was trimmed by 3 bases and V by 4 bases; bases with no gene match: 3. The CDR3 region has the DNA TGTGCCAGCAGTGCACTAGCGGGCTACACCGGGGAGCTGTTTTTT. It encodes CASSALAGYTGELFF.

The chain joins TRBV5-5 to TRBJ1-4, with D hard to call. Germline V gives CDR1 SGHKS, CDR2 YYEKEE (reference sequence). The CDR3 consists of 15 residues. V gave up 4 bases and J gave up 5 bases, with 15 bases separating them. CDR3 sequence: CASSAGSRGNEKLFF. The CDR3 DNA reads TGTGCCAGCAGCGCTGGATCTCGGGGAAATGAAAAACTGTTTTTT.

The chain joins TRBV28 to TRBJ1-2, with 9 positions matching TRBD1. The CDR3 has 14 residues. With 5 bases clipped from V and 7 bases from J, the junction kept 8 bases outside the gene matches. Germline CDR1 is MDHEN and CDR2 is SYDVKM. The CDR3 DNA reads as TGTGCCAGCAGTCTAGAACAGGGGGCTGGTGGCTACACCTTC. As protein: CASSLEQGAGGYTF.

J is TRBJ2-1 and V is TRBV4-2, with 11 bases matching TRBD2. CDR1 is LGHNA, CDR2 YNFKEQ, per germline. V trimming: 0 bases; J trimming: 9 bases; junction bases outside the gene matches: 4. The CDR3 is made up of 15 amino acids. The CDR3 reads CASSQDTSGSSEQFF. The DNA of the CDR3 is TGTGCCAGCAGCCAAGATACTAGCGGGAGTAGTGAGCAGTTCTTC.

The V call is TRBV28, the J call TRBJ1-5; D not resolved. V was trimmed by 3 bases and J by 0 bases, leaving 9 bases between them. This CDR3 comprises 15 residues. Germline V gene sequence: CDR1 MDHEN, CDR2 SYDVKM. The CDR3 DNA sequence: TGTGCCAGCAGTTTCCGGTTCTCTAGCAATCAGCCCCAGCATTTT. Its protein product is CASSFRFSSNQPQHF. The whole variable domain, filled in from reference TRBV28 and TRBJ1-5, reads DVKVTQSSRYLVKRTGEKVFLECVQDMDHENMFWYRQDPGLGLRLIYFSYDVKMKEKGDIPEGYSVSREKKERFSLILESASTNQTSMYLCASSFRFSSNQPQHFGDGTRLSIL.

This CDR3 is CASSAGQLEETQYF. The CDR3 nucleotides read TGTGCCAGCAGCGCGGGACAGCTAGAAGAGACCCAGTACTTC. The rearrangement joins TRBV9 to TRBJ2-5, with 7 positions matching TRBD1. This CDR3 is built from 14 residues. CDR1 is SGDLS and CDR2 is YYNGEE in the germline V gene. The trim removed 3 bases at V and 3 bases at J, leaving 5 bases unmatched.

This chain links TRBV25-1 with TRBJ1-1; D is perhaps TRBD1 (5 bases). V gave up 6 bases and J gave up 4 bases, with 12 bases separating them. CDR3 length equals 13 residues. CDR1 is MGHDK and CDR2 is SYGVNS in the germline V gene. The DNA of the CDR3 is TGTGCCAGCAGCATTGGGGGGAGCACTGAAGCTTTCTTT. It encodes CASSIGGSTEAFF.

This clone has only a few counts. This chain links TRBV4-2 with TRBJ2-1, with 11 positions matching TRBD2. Looked up from germline, CDR1 is LGHNA and CDR2 is YNFKEQ. Trimming cost V 4 bases and J 8 bases; bases outside gene matches: 10. The CDR3 is 16 residues long. The CDR3 coding sequence is TGTGCCAGCAGCCCGGATAGCGGGAGGGGGTCGGATGAGCAGTTCTTC. Protein product: CASSPDSGRGSDEQFF.

The J gene is TRBJ2-1, the V gene TRBV11-3, with 10 bases that match TRBD2. V shed 3 bases, J shed 4 bases, and the junction held 3 bases outside the gene matches. The CDR3 is made up of 15 amino acids. The germline CDR1 and CDR2 sequences are SGHNT and YENEEA. The CDR3 bases are TGTGCCAGCAGCTTTGGAGCGGGAGGGTACAATGAGCAGTTCTTC. It translates to CASSFGAGGYNEQFF.

This clone was recorded only once. The chain has TRBV4-1 and TRBJ1-1; D is perhaps TRBD1 (5 bases). V dropped 6 bases and J dropped 0 bases, with 17 bases sitting between them. The CDR3 sequence is 16 residues long. Germline V gene lookup returns CDR1 MGHRA and CDR2 YSYEKL. CDR3 amino acids: CASRVPGGGMNTEAFF. The CDR3, as DNA: TGCGCCAGCAGAGTCCCGGGCGGGGGGATGAACACTGAAGCTTTCTTT.

This chain connects TRBV5-1 to TRBJ2-7; D might be TRBD1 (6 bases). CDR1 SGHRS and CDR2 YFSETQ come from the germline V gene. V was pared by 4 bases and J by 3 bases, with 20 bases between. The CDR3 sequence is 16 residues long. The CDR3 DNA follows: TGCGCCAGCAGCGCTGGACAGTTGGGGTTGGGCTACGAGCAGTACTTC. Translating gives CASSAGQLGLGYEQYF.